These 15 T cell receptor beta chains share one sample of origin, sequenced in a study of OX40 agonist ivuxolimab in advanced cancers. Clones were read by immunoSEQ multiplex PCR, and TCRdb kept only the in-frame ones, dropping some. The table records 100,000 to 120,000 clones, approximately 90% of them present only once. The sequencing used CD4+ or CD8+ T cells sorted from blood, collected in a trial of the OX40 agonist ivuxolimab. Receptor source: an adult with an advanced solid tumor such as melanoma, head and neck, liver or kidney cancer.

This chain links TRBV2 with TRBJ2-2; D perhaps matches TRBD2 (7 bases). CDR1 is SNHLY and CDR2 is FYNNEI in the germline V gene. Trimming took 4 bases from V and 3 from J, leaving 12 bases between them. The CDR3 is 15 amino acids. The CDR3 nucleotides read TGTGCCAGCAGTGGCGGGGGCGGGGACACCGGGGAGCTGTTTTTT. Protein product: CASSGGGGDTGELFF. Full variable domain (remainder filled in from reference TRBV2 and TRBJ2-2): EPEVTQTPSHQVTQMGQEVILRCVPISNHLYFYWYRQILGQKVEFLVSFYNNEISEKSEIFDDQFSVERPDGSNFTLKIRSTKLEDSAMYFCASSGGGGDTGELFFGEGSRLTVL.

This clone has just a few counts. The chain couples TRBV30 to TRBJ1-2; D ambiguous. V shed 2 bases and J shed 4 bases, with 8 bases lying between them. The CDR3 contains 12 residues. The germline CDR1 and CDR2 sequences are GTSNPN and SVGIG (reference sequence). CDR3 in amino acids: CAWSQESYGYTF. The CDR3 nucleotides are TGTGCCTGGAGTCAGGAGTCCTATGGCTACACCTTC.

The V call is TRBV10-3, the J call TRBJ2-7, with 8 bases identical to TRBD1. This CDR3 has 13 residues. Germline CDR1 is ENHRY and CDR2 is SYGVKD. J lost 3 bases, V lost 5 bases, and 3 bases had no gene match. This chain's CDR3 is CAISPDRGYEQYF. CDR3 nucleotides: TGTGCCATCAGTCCAGACAGGGGCTACGAGCAGTACTTC.

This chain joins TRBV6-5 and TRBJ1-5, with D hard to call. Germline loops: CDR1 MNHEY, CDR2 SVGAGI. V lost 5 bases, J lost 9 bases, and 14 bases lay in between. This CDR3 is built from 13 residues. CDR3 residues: CASSDTRERPQHF. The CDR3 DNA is TGTGCCAGCAGTGACACTAGAGAAAGGCCCCAGCATTTT.

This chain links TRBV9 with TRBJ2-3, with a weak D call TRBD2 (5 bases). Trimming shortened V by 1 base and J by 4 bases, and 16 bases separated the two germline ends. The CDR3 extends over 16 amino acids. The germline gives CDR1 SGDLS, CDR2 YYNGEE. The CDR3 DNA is TGTGCCAGCAGCGTACCTGGACTCCCCGGTTCAGATACGCAGTATTTT. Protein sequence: CASSVPGLPGSDTQYF.

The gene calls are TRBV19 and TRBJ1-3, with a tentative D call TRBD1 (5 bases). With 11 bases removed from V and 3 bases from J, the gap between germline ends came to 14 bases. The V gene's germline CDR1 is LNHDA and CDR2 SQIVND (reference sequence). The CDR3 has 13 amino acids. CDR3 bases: TGTGCCGACCGGGCAGGGAATGGAAACACCATATATTTT. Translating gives CADRAGNGNTIYF.

CDR3 coding DNA: TGTGCCTGGAGTCAAAATGGGGGGGCCCTAAACTATGGCTACACCTTC. This codes for CAWSQNGGALNYGYTF. The chain has TRBV30 and TRBJ1-2; the D gene is possibly TRBD1 (6 bases). Deletions cut 2 bases from V and 2 bases from J, with 18 bases between. CDR3 size: 16 residues. The germline V gene has CDR1 GTSNPN and CDR2 SVGIG (reference sequence).

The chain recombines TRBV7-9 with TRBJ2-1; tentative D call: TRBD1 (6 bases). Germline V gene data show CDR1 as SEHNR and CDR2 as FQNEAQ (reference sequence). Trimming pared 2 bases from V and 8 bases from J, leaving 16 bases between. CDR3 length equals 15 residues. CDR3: CASSLSSRGSDEQFF. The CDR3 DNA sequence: TGTGCCAGCAGCTTAAGTTCAAGGGGGAGCGATGAGCAGTTCTTC.

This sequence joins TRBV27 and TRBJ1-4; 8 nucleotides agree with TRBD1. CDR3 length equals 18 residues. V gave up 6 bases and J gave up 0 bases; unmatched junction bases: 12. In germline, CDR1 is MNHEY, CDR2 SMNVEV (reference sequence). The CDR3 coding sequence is TGTGCCAGCAGAAGACAGGGGACCCTAACAGCAACTAATGAAAAACTGTTTTTT. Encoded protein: CASRRQGTLTATNEKLFF. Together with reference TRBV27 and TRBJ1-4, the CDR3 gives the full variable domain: EAQVTQNPRYLITVTGKKLTVTCSQNMNHEYMSWYRQDPGLGLRQIYYSMNVEVTDKGDVPEGYKVSRKEKRNFPLILESPSPNQTSLYFCASRRQGTLTATNEKLFFGSGTQLSVL.

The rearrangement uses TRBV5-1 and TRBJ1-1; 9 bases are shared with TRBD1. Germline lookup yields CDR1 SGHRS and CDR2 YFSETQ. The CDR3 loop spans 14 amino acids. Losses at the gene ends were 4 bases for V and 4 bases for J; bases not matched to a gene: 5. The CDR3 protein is CASSPAGQGTEAFF. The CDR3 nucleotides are TGCGCCAGCAGCCCCGCGGGACAGGGCACTGAAGCTTTCTTT.

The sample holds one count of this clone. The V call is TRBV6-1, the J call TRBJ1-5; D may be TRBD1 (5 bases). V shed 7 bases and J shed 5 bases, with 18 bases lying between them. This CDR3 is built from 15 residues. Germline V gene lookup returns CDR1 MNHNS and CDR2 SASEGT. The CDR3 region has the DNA TGTGCCAGCACTAGGGGCCGCGCGGAGGATCAGCCCCAGCATTTT. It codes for CASTRGRAEDQPQHF.

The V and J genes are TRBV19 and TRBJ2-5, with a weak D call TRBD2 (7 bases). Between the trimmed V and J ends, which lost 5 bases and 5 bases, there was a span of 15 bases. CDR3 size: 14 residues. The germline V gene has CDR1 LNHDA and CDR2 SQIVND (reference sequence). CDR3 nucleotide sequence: TGTGCCAGTAGTCCTGGGGGGGGCCTGGAGACCCAGTACTTC. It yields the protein CASSPGGGLETQYF.

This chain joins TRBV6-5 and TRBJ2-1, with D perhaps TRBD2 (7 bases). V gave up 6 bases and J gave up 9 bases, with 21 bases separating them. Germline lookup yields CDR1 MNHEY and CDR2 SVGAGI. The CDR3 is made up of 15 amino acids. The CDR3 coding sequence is TGTGCCAGCAGACCCCGGGGGGCATTGGCAGGTGAGCAGTTCTTC. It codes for CASRPRGALAGEQFF.

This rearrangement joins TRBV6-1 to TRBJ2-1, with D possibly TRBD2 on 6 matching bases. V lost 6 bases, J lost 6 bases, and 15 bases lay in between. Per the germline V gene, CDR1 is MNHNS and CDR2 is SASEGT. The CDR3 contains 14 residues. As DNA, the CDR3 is TGTGCCAGCAGAGGAGGGTCATCCCGCAATGAGCAGTTCTTC. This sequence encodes CASRGGSSRNEQFF.

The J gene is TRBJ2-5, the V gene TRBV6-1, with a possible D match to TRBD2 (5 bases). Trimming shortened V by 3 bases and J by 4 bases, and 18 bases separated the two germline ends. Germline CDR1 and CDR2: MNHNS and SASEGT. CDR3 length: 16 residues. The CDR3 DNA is TGTGCCAGCAGTGACCTGGCGGCTCCGAGGGTAGAGACCCAGTACTTC. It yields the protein CASSDLAAPRVETQYF.